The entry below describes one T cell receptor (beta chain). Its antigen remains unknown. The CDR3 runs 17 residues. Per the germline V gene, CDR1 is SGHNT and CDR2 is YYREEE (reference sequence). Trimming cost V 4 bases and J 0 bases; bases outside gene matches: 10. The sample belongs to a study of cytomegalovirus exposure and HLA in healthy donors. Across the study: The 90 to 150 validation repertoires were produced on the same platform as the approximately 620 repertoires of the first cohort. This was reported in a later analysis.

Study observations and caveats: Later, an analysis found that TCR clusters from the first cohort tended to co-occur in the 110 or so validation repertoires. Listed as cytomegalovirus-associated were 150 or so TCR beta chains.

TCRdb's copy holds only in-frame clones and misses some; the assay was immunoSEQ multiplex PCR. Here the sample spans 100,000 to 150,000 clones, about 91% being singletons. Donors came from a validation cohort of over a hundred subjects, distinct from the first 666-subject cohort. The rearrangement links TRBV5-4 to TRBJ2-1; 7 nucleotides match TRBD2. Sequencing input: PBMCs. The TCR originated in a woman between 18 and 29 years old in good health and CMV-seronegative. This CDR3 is CASSPYSGPSSYNEQFF. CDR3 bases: TGTGCCAGCAGCCCCTATAGCGGGCCGAGCTCCTACAATGAGCAGTTCTTC.